These 21 T cell receptor beta chains came from one sample sequenced in a study of cytomegalovirus exposure and HLA in healthy donors. A multiplex PCR was run with 60 Vbeta primers and 13 Jbeta primers. The assay was immunoSEQ multiplex PCR, and TCRdb's table has in-frame clones only and misses some. The repertoire holds 150,000 or so clones, with 60% to 80% as singletons. The specimen was PBMCs. Receptors were obtained from a woman aged 40 to 50 in good health and CMV-seropositive.

The V and J genes are TRBV7-8 and TRBJ2-2; 9 nucleotides agree with TRBD2. Germline V gives CDR1 SGHVS, CDR2 FQNEAQ. Trimming cost V 5 bases and J 3 bases; bases outside gene matches: 7. The length of the CDR3 is 16 residues. The CDR3 spells CASSQRLAVDTGELFF. The CDR3 bases are TGTGCCAGCAGCCAGAGACTAGCGGTAGACACCGGGGAGCTGTTTTTT. The full variable domain, with the rest looked up from reference TRBV7-8 and TRBJ2-2, is GAGVSQSPRYKVAKRGQDVALRCDPISGHVSLFWYQQALGQGPEFLTYFQNEAQLDKSGLPSDRFFAERPEGSVSTLKIQRTQQEDSAVYLCASSQRLAVDTGELFFGEGSRLTVL.

This sequence joins TRBV19 and TRBJ1-4; 7 bases align to TRBD1. V lost 7 bases, J lost 2 bases, and 7 bases stayed unmatched. CDR1 LNHDA and CDR2 SQIVND come from the germline V gene (reference sequence). This CDR3 is 15 amino acids long. Written as DNA, the CDR3 is TGTGCCAGTACCCCGACAGGGATCACTAATGAAAAACTGTTTTTT. It codes for CASTPTGITNEKLFF.

The chain combines TRBV6-5 with TRBJ2-7; TRBD1 matches at 7 bases. V was pared by 2 bases and J by 0 bases, with 7 bases of the junction left unmatched. Germline values: CDR1 MNHEY, CDR2 SVGAGI. There are 16 residues in the CDR3. CDR3 DNA sequence: TGTGCCAGCAGTTACGGCCCGACAGGGATCTCCTACGAGCAGTACTTC. Its translation is CASSYGPTGISYEQYF.

This clone is a singleton in its sample. V is TRBV2 and J is TRBJ2-7; 11 nucleotides match TRBD2. V was pared by 6 bases and J by 4 bases, with 5 bases of the junction left unmatched. CDR1 and CDR2 (germline): SNHLY, FYNNEI. The CDR3 loop spans 14 amino acids. CDR3 DNA: TGTGCCAGCAGGGAGAGGACTAGCGGGTACGAGCAGTACTTC. Its protein product is CASRERTSGYEQYF. The full variable domain, its missing parts supplied by reference TRBV2 and TRBJ2-7, is EPEVTQTPSHQVTQMGQEVILRCVPISNHLYFYWYRQILGQKVEFLVSFYNNEISEKSEIFDDQFSVERPDGSNFTLKIRSTKLEDSAMYFCASRERTSGYEQYFGPGTRLTVT.

In this sample, this clone turned up a few times. This chain connects TRBV5-1 to TRBJ2-7; perhaps TRBD1 as D (5 bases). The CDR3 has 13 residues. Germline V gene lookup returns CDR1 SGHRS and CDR2 YFSETQ. The V end lost 4 bases, the J end lost 5 bases, and 13 bases lay between the germline ends. The CDR3 bases are TGCGCCAGCAGCCTCCAACCCAGGGACGAGCAGTACTTC. This codes for CASSLQPRDEQYF.

The chain employs TRBV28 and TRBJ2-4; D not resolved. Germline CDR1 reads MDHEN; CDR2 reads SYDVKM. Trimming took 3 bases from V and 5 from J, leaving 8 bases between them. The CDR3 runs 13 residues. CDR3 sequence: CASSFPPQNIQYF. The CDR3 DNA reads TGTGCCAGCAGTTTCCCTCCCCAAAACATTCAGTACTTC.

The gene calls are TRBV7-9 and TRBJ1-2; D perhaps matches TRBD1 (6 bases). CDR1 and CDR2 from the germline V gene are SEHNR and FQNEAQ (reference sequence). This CDR3 comprises 16 residues. Deletions cut 2 bases from V and 5 bases from J, with 18 bases between. The CDR3 loop is CASSLLTGSSGYGYTF. The CDR3 DNA sequence: TGTGCCAGCAGCTTATTGACAGGCAGCTCAGGGTATGGCTACACCTTC.

The chain has TRBV2 and TRBJ1-2; the match to TRBD1 covers 9 bases. The CDR3 spans 15 residues. The germline gives CDR1 SNHLY, CDR2 FYNNEI. J gave up 2 bases and V 4 bases, and 5 bases lay outside the gene matches. CDR3 region: CASSVRDRVNYGYTF. CDR3 nucleotide sequence: TGTGCCAGCAGTGTCAGGGACAGGGTAAACTATGGCTACACCTTC.

This chain connects TRBV28 to TRBJ2-7, with 14 bases fitting TRBD2. Germline V gene data show CDR1 as MDHEN and CDR2 as SYDVKM. The CDR3 spans 16 residues. V shed 3 bases and J 1 base; nucleotides not matched to a gene: 2. This CDR3 is CASSLTSGRVSYEQYF. The DNA for the CDR3 is TGTGCCAGCAGTTTGACTAGCGGGAGGGTTTCCTACGAGCAGTACTTC.

The chain combines TRBV7-8 with TRBJ2-7, with 8 nucleotides matching TRBD2. Looked up from germline, CDR1 is SGHVS and CDR2 is FQNEAQ. The CDR3 runs to 15 residues. Germline trimming cut 4 bases from V and 6 bases from J; bases unmatched to any gene: 11. The CDR3, as DNA: TGTGCCAGCAGCTCGGGGGGGCAGGGTTGGGGCGAGCAGTACTTC. It yields the protein CASSSGGQGWGEQYF. The full variable domain, completed using reference TRBV7-8 and TRBJ2-7, is GAGVSQSPRYKVAKRGQDVALRCDPISGHVSLFWYQQALGQGPEFLTYFQNEAQLDKSGLPSDRFFAERPEGSVSTLKIQRTQQEDSAVYLCASSSGGQGWGEQYFGPGTRLTVT.

The genes are TRBV19 and TRBJ2-1; 7 nucleotides align to TRBD1. Trimming at V came to 10 bases and at J to 6 bases, leaving 15 bases not matched to a gene. Germline V lookup: CDR1 LNHDA, CDR2 SQIVND (reference sequence). This CDR3 region has 15 residues. The CDR3 region has the DNA TGTGCCACCAATTGGCCGGGACAGAAATTCAATGAGCAGTTCTTC. Translation: CATNWPGQKFNEQFF.

This clone was picked up a small number of times. This rearrangement joins TRBV6-1 to TRBJ1-3; possibly TRBD1 for D (5 bases). The V gene's germline CDR1 is MNHNS and CDR2 SASEGT. V lost 4 bases, J lost 5 bases, and 12 bases lay in between. The CDR3 is 14 amino acids. The CDR3 DNA is TGTGCCAGCAGTGGGCTGGGGGGGAGAAACACCATATATTTT. This sequence encodes CASSGLGGRNTIYF.

This chain connects TRBV19 to TRBJ1-1, with 7 bases matching TRBD1. CDR3 length equals 15 residues. Germline V gives CDR1 LNHDA, CDR2 SQIVND (reference sequence). Trimming cost V 5 bases and J 4 bases; bases outside gene matches: 10. This chain's CDR3 is CASSADRVGITEAFF. DNA of the CDR3: TGTGCCAGTAGTGCCGACAGGGTAGGGATCACTGAAGCTTTCTTT.

This chain connects TRBV28 to TRBJ2-1; a possible D gene is TRBD2 (5 bases). CDR3 length: 11 amino acids. Trimming stripped 8 bases from V and 5 bases from J, with 7 bases between. Germline CDR1 and CDR2: MDHEN and SYDVKM. CDR3 region: CASRADNEQFF. For the CDR3, the DNA is TGTGCCAGCCGAGCGGACAATGAGCAGTTCTTC.

The chain links TRBV5-1 to TRBJ2-5, with 10 positions matching TRBD2. The CDR3 extends over 15 amino acids. Germline V gene lookup returns CDR1 SGHRS and CDR2 YFSETQ. Trimming at V came to 1 base and at J to 2 bases, leaving 2 bases not matched to a gene. The CDR3 nucleotides are TGCGCCAGCAGCTTGTTAGCGGGGGGTCAAGAGACCCAGTACTTC. This encodes CASSLLAGGQETQYF.

J is TRBJ1-1 and V is TRBV4-2, with unresolved D. The CDR3 consists of 16 residues. Trimming cost V 0 bases and J 0 bases, with 11 bases left between them. Per the germline V gene, CDR1 is LGHNA and CDR2 is YNFKEQ. The CDR3 coding sequence is TGTGCCAGCAGCCAAGATGAGCAGGACTTGAACACTGAAGCTTTCTTT. The encoded protein is CASSQDEQDLNTEAFF.

This clone was detected once. V and J are TRBV7-3 and TRBJ2-3, with D possibly being TRBD1 (6 bases). CDR3 length equals 15 residues. Germline V gene sequence: CDR1 SGHTA, CDR2 FQGTGA. Trimming stripped 5 bases from V and 0 bases from J, with 12 bases between. The CDR3 sequence is CASSLMTGSTDTQYF. CDR3 in DNA: TGTGCCAGCAGCCTTATGACAGGTAGCACAGATACGCAGTATTTT. Full variable domain (outside the CDR3, taken from reference TRBV7-3 and TRBJ2-3): GAGVSQTPSNKVTEKGKYVELRCDPISGHTALYWYRQSLGQGPEFLIYFQGTGAADDSGLPNDRFFAVRPEGSVSTLKIQRTERGDSAVYLCASSLMTGSTDTQYFGPGTRLTVL.

The chain is built from TRBV5-1 and TRBJ1-4, with D tentatively TRBD1 (6 bases). Germline assignment: CDR1 SGHRS and CDR2 YFSETQ. The CDR3 totals 15 residues. Trimming stripped 4 bases from V and 8 bases from J, with 18 bases between. The CDR3 sequence: CASSTRTNRVEKLFF. CDR3 coding DNA: TGCGCCAGCAGCACCCGGACAAACAGGGTAGAAAAACTGTTTTTT.

V usage is TRBV4-1 and J usage is TRBJ2-1; TRBD1 agrees at 8 bases. CDR3 length equals 17 residues. The germline CDR1 and CDR2 sequences are MGHRA and YSYEKL. V shed 1 base and J 8 bases; nucleotides not matched to a gene: 13. The CDR3: CASSQASTGQVRDEQFF. CDR3 nucleotides: TGCGCCAGCAGCCAAGCATCAACGGGACAGGTTAGAGATGAGCAGTTCTTC.

The V gene is TRBV7-9, the J gene TRBJ1-1; tentative D call: TRBD1 (6 bases). The CDR3 contains 14 residues. The germline V and J ends were trimmed by 3 bases and 3 bases, with 11 bases remaining between them. Germline V CDR1 and CDR2: SEHNR, FQNEAQ (reference sequence). Here the CDR3 DNA reads TGTGCCAGCAGCTTCACAGGGATCGACACTGAAGCTTTCTTT. Its protein is CASSFTGIDTEAFF.

CDR3 coding DNA: TGTGCCAGTAGTTTGGACAGGGTATCTGAAGCTTTCTTT. Amino acid sequence: CASSLDRVSEAFF. V and J are TRBV19 and TRBJ1-1, with 8 bases that match TRBD1. Germline CDR1 is LNHDA and CDR2 is SQIVND (reference sequence). After removal of 5 bases from V and 6 bases from J, the junction contained 5 bases not matched to a gene. This CDR3 region has 13 residues.